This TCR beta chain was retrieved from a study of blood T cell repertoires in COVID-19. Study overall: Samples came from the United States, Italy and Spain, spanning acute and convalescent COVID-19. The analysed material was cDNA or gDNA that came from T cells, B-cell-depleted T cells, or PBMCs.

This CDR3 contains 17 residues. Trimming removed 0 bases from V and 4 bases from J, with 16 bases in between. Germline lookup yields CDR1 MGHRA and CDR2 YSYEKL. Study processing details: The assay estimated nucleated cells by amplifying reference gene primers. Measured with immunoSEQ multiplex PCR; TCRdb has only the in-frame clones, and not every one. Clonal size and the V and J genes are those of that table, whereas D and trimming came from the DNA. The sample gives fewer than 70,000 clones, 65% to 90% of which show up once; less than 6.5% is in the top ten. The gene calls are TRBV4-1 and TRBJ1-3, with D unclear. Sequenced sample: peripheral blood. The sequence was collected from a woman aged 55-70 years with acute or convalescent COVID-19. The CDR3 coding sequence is TGCGCCAGCAGCCAAGAGGAGGCAATCATCGGCGGAAACACCATATATTTT. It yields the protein CASSQEEAIIGGNTIYF.